This entry is about one T cell receptor (beta chain). Its antigen is unknown. Only in-frame clones appear in the TCRdb table, and some are missing; sequencing was by immunoSEQ multiplex PCR. Altogether 450,000 to 700,000 clones are present, less than 97% being singletons, with the ten largest covering around 0.11%. This record comes from a study of shared clonotypes between healthy human individuals. Study overall: Every donor yielded three CD4 naive, three CD4 memory, two CD8 naive and one CD8 memory plate. Study-level findings and limits: The four-donor shared clonotypes exceeded non-shared clonotypes in generation probability, with non-shared ones scoring lower.

With V trimmed by 6 bases and J by 3 bases, 4 bases remained unmatched. This CDR3 region has 15 residues. The germline V gene encodes CDR1 SNHLY and CDR2 FYNNEI. CD45RO-negative, CCR7-selected cells formed the naive CD8 fraction, which excluded terminally differentiated effector memory CD45RA+ cells. The sequence derives from a woman under 40 in good health. The genes are TRBV2 and TRBJ2-2, with 10 bases lining up with TRBD1. The source material was naive CD8+ T cells sorted from blood. The CDR3 DNA is TGTGCCAGCAGCGGACAGGGGGGTGACACCGGGGAGCTGTTTTTT. Translated, it gives CASSGQGGDTGELFF.